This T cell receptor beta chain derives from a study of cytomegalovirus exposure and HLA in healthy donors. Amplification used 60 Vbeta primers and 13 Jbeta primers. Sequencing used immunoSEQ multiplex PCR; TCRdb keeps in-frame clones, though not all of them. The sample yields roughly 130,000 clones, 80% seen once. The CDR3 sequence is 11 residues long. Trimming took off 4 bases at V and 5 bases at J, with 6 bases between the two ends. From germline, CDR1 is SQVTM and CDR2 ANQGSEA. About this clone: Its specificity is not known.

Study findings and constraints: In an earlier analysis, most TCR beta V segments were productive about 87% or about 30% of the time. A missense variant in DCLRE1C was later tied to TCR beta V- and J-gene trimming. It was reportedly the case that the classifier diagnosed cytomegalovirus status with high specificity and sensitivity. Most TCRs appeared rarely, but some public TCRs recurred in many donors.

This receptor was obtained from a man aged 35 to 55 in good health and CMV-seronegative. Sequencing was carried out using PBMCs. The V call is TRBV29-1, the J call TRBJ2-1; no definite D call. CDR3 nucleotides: TGCAGCGTTGTCCCAGACAATGAGCAGTTCTTC. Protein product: CSVVPDNEQFF.